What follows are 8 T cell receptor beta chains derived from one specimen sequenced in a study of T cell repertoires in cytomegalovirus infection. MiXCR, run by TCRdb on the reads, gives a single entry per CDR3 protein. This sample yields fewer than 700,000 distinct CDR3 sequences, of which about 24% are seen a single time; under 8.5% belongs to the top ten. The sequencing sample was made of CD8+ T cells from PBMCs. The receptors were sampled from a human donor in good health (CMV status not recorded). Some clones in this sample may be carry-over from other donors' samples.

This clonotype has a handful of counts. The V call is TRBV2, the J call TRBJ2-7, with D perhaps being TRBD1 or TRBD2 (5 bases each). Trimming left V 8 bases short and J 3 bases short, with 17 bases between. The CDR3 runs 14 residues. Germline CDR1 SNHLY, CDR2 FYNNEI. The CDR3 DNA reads TGTGCCAGCGGGGTCGGGACGGGAATCTACGAGCAGTACGTC. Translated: CASGVGTGIYEQYV.

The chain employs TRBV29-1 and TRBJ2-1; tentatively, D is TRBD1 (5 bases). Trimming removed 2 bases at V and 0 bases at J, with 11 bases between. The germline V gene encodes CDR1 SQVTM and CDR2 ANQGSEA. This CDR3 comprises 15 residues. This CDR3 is CSVEWQGSSYNEQFF. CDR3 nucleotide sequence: TGCAGCGTTGAATGGCAGGGAAGCTCCTACAATGAGCAGTTCTTC.

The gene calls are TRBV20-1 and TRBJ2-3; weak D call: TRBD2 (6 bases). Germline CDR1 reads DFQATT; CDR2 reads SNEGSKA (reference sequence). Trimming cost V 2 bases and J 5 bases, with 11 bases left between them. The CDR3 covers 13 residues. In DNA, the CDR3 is TGCAGTGCTAGACTCCGGGGAGGAGATACGCAGTATTTT. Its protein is CSARLRGGDTQYF.

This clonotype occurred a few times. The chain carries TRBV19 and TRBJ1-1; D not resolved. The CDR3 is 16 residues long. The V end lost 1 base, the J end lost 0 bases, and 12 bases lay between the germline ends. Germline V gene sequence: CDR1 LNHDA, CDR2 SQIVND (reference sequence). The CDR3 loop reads CASSIAGGFMNTEAFF. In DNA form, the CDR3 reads TGTGCCAGTAGTATAGCCGGCGGATTCATGAACACTGAAGCTTTCTTT.

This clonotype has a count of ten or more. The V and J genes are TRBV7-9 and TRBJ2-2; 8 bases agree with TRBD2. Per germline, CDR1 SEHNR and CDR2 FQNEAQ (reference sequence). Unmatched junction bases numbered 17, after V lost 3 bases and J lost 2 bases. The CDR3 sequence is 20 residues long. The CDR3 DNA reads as TGTGCCAGCAGCTTTACGAGAAGCGGGGGTTCTCCGTCAAACACCGGGGAGCTGTTTTTT. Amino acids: CASSFTRSGGSPSNTGELFF.

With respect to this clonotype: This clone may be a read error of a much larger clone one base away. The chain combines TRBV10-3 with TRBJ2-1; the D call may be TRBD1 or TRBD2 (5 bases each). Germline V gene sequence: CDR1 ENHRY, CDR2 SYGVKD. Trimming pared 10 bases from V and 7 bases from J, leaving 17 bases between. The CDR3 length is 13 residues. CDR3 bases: TGTGCCAGTCGGGGCGACGATGGGAATGAGCAGTTCTTC. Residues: CASRGDDGNEQFF.

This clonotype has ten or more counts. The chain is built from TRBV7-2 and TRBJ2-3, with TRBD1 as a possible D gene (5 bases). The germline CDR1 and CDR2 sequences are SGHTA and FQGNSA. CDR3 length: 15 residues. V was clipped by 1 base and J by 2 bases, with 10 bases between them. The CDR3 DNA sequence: TGTGCCAGCAGCTTAGGACAGTTCCTCACAGATACGCAGTATTTT. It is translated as CASSLGQFLTDTQYF.

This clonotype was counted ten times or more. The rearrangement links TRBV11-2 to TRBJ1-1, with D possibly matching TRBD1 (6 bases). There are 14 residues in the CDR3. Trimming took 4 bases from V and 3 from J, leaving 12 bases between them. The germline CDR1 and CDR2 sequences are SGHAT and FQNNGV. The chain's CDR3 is CASSWVDSYTEAFF. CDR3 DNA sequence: TGTGCCAGCAGCTGGGTGGACAGTTACACTGAAGCTTTCTTT. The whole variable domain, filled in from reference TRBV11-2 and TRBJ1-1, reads EAGVAQSPRYKIIEKRQSVAFWCNPISGHATLYWYQQILGQGPKLLIQFQNNGVVDDSQLPKDRFSAERLKGVDSTLKIQPAKLEDSAVYLCASSWVDSYTEAFFGQGTRLTVV.